The clone carrying this T cell receptor beta chain was detected many times. Its antigen remains unidentified. In patients aged 18 to 65, hyperthyroidism was newly diagnosed, with duration under 2 months. The data were obtained in a study of T cells in Graves' hyperthyroidism and ophthalmopathy. Study results and caveats: Ophthalmopathy got predicted by the model a median about six months before its onset. Most thyroid clonotypes expanded above 0.001 appeared in blood too.

TCR beta CDR3 region amplification was performed from RNA transcripts. HTBI primers were used for first-round RT-PCR of the TCR CDR3. TCRdb passed the multiplex PCR reads through MiXCR, listing each CDR3 protein once. Among around 450,000 distinct CDR3 sequences, around 15% were seen once, and the ten largest hold approximately 5.8%. Sequenced: blood. This TCR was recovered from a woman aged 18-29 years with Graves' hyperthyroidism.

The CDR3 nucleotides read TGTGCCAGCAGTTTGTGGAGGGGGACAGGGGTAACTAGCGCGAACACCGGGGAGCTGTTTTTT. Translated: CASSLWRGTGVTSANTGELFF. The chain has TRBV28 and TRBJ2-2; 10 positions agree with TRBD1. Germline CDR1 is MDHEN and CDR2 is SYDVKM. The CDR3 is made up of 21 amino acids. V was clipped by 3 bases and J by 0 bases; unmatched bases: 16.